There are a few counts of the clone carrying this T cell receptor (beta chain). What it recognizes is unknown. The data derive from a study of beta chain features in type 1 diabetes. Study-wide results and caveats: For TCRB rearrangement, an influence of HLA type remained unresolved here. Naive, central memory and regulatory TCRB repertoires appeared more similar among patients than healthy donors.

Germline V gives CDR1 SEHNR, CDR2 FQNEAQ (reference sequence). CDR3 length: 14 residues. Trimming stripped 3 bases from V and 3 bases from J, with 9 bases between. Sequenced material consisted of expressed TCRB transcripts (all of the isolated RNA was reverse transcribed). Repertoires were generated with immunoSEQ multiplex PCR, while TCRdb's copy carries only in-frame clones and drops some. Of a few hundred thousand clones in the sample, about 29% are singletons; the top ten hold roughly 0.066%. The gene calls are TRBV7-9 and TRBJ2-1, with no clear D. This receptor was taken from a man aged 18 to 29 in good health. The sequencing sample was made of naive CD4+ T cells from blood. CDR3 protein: CASSLGGLYNEQFF. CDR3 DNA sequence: TGTGCCAGCAGCTTGGGCGGCCTCTACAATGAGCAGTTCTTC.